Below, 3 T cell receptor beta chains from the same sample are listed, as sequenced in a study of early T cells in non-severe SARS-CoV-2 infection. TCRdb used MiXCR to reprocess the 5' RACE reads, holding one entry per CDR3 protein. The sample yields over 50,000 distinct CDR3 sequences, roughly 10% seen once. The sequenced material came from whole blood. Receptors originate from an adult who was a healthcare worker with PCR-confirmed SARS-CoV-2 infection or an uninfected control (not recorded which).

This clonotype was recorded many times. V gene TRBV7-9 combines with J gene TRBJ2-7, with D tentatively TRBD1 (6 bases). CDR3 length: 13 residues. Trimming took 5 bases from V and 6 from J, leaving 14 bases between them. Germline loops: CDR1 SEHNR, CDR2 FQNEAQ (reference sequence). The CDR3 protein is CASSTRTVGEQYF. In nucleotides, the CDR3 is TGTGCCAGCAGCACCCGGACAGTCGGCGAGCAGTACTTC.

This clonotype is labeled medium-sized. The chain links TRBV5-5 to TRBJ1-6; D might be TRBD1 (6 bases). Germline V lookup: CDR1 SGHKS, CDR2 YYEKEE (reference sequence). Trimming cost V 2 bases and J 3 bases, with 9 bases left between them. The CDR3 is made up of 15 amino acids. The CDR3 DNA follows: TGTGCCAGCAGCTTTCACAGGGACTATAATTCACCCCTCCACTTT. Protein product: CASSFHRDYNSPLHF. Drawing the rest from reference TRBV5-5 and TRBJ1-6, the complete variable domain is DAGVTQSPTHLIKTRGQQVTLRCSPISGHKSVSWYQQVLGQGPQFIFQYYEKEERGRGNFPDRFSARQFPNYSSELNVNALLLGDSALYLCASSFHRDYNSPLHFGNGTRLTVT.

Many counts were recorded for this clonotype. The chain couples TRBV5-1 to TRBJ1-5, with D hard to call. V was pared by 1 base and J by 2 bases, with 10 bases between. The CDR3 loop spans 15 amino acids. Germline loops: CDR1 SGHRS, CDR2 YFSETQ. As DNA, the CDR3 is TGCGCCAGCAGCTTGAACGGAGGCGGCAATCAGCCCCAGCATTTT. Translation gives CASSLNGGGNQPQHF. Full variable domain (outside the CDR3, taken from reference TRBV5-1 and TRBJ1-5): KAGVTQTPRYLIKTRGQQVTLSCSPISGHRSVSWYQQTPGQGLQFLFEYFSETQRNKGNFPGRFSGRQFSNSRSEMNVSTLELGDSALYLCASSLNGGGNQPQHFGDGTRLSIL.